Each of the 20 T cell receptor beta chains below was sequenced from the same sample in a study of T cell responses to AZD1222 COVID-19 vaccine. Only in-frame clones appear in the TCRdb table, and some are missing; sequencing was by immunoSEQ multiplex PCR. This repertoire shows roughly 140,000 clones, about 88% found once; its top ten account for around 4.7%. Sequenced material: peripheral blood, taken on day 0 of AZD1222 vaccination. All receptors derive from an adult in good health.

The count of this clone is one. The chain uses TRBV9 and TRBJ2-7; D may be TRBD2 (6 bases). The CDR3 covers 14 residues. V lost 0 bases and J lost 3, with 10 bases in between. The V gene's germline CDR1 is SGDLS and CDR2 YYNGEE. The CDR3 DNA reads TGTGCCAGCAGCGTAGAGGGCGGGAACTACGAGCAGTACTTC. Its protein product is CASSVEGGNYEQYF.

The chain combines TRBV12-3 or TRBV12-4 with TRBJ2-7; D ambiguous. The CDR3 length is 13 residues. Trimming removed 6 bases from V and 6 bases from J, with 15 bases in between. CDR3 amino acids: CASSPLVQLEQYF. The DNA for the CDR3 is TGTGCCAGCAGCCCCCTCGTCCAGCTCGAGCAGTACTTC.

The V and J genes are TRBV7-8 and TRBJ1-1; no reliable D call. This CDR3 comprises 15 residues. V gave up 1 base and J gave up 2 bases, with 11 bases separating them. Per the germline V gene, CDR1 is SGHVS and CDR2 is FQNEAQ. The CDR3 loop is CASSLVRVTNTEAFF. CDR3 nucleotide sequence: TGTGCCAGCAGCTTAGTAAGGGTTACCAACACTGAAGCTTTCTTT.

V and J are TRBV7-9 and TRBJ2-5; no definite D call. The germline gives CDR1 SEHNR, CDR2 FQNEAQ (reference sequence). Trimming stripped 5 bases from V and 9 bases from J, with 25 bases between. The CDR3 is 16 amino acids. The CDR3 reads CASSLSLHRSREAQYF. CDR3 nucleotide sequence: TGTGCCAGCAGCCTATCCTTGCACCGCTCGAGAGAAGCCCAGTACTTC.

The V and J genes are TRBV19 and TRBJ2-4, with D possibly being TRBD1 (6 bases). The length of the CDR3 is 15 residues. Trimming left V 3 bases short and J 0 bases short, with 9 bases between. Germline V gives CDR1 LNHDA, CDR2 SQIVND (reference sequence). The CDR3 bases are TGTGCCAGTAGTATTGGGACATTAGCCAAAAACATTCAGTACTTC. Translated: CASSIGTLAKNIQYF. Full variable domain (outside the CDR3, taken from reference TRBV19 and TRBJ2-4): DGGITQSPKYLFRKEGQNVTLSCEQNLNHDAMYWYRQDPGQGLRLIYYSQIVNDFQKGDIAEGYSVSREKKESFPLTVTSAQKNPTAFYLCASSIGTLAKNIQYFGAGTRLSVL.

This chain connects TRBV14 to TRBJ1-6; TRBD1 aligns across 10 bases. Losses at the gene ends were 6 bases for V and 14 bases for J; bases not matched to a gene: 7. The CDR3 spans 13 residues. Germline values: CDR1 SGHDN, CDR2 FVKESK. The CDR3 nucleotides are TGTGCCAGCAGAGGGACAGGGGAATTGACCCTCCACTTT. Protein: CASRGTGELTLHF. The full variable domain, in which reference TRBV14 and TRBJ1-6 provide the parts outside the CDR3, is EAGVTQFPSHSVIEKGQTVTLRCDPISGHDNLYWYRRVMGKEIKFLLHFVKESKQDESGMPNNRFLAERTGGTYSTLKVQPAELEDSGVYFCASRGTGELTLHFGNGTRLTVT.

This clone has only a few counts. This chain uses TRBV24-1 with TRBJ2-2; 7 positions match TRBD1. V gave up 4 bases and J gave up 3 bases; unmatched junction bases: 7. The germline V gene encodes CDR1 KGHDR and CDR2 SFDVKD. CDR3 length: 16 residues. CDR3: CATSDPRTGDTGELFF. As DNA, the CDR3 is TGTGCCACCAGTGACCCACGAACAGGGGACACCGGGGAGCTGTTTTTT.

This clone was picked up one time. J is TRBJ1-4 and V is TRBV18, with 7 bases fitting TRBD1. Looked up from germline, CDR1 is KGHSH and CDR2 is LQKENI. Trimming cost V 1 base and J 7 bases; bases outside gene matches: 3. This CDR3 spans 14 amino acids. CDR3 residues: CASSPLGQTEKLFF. Written as DNA, the CDR3 is TGTGCCAGCTCACCACTGGGACAGACTGAAAAACTGTTTTTT.

This chain links TRBV12-3 or TRBV12-4 with TRBJ1-5, with D unclear. V lost 6 bases to trimming and J lost 7 bases, with 7 bases between them. The CDR3 runs 11 residues. CDR3 residues: CASRASQPQHF. CDR3 in DNA: TGTGCCAGCAGAGCGTCGCAGCCCCAGCATTTT.

V usage is TRBV6-4 and J usage is TRBJ2-1; 7 bases are shared with TRBD2. The V and J ends lost 0 bases and 8 bases, in that order; junction bases with no gene match: 10. Germline lookup yields CDR1 MRHNA and CDR2 SNTAGT. The CDR3 totals 16 residues. The CDR3 region is CASSDSPGESGDEQFF. CDR3 nucleotide sequence: TGTGCCAGCAGTGACTCTCCGGGAGAAAGCGGGGATGAGCAGTTCTTC.

V usage is TRBV5-7 and J usage is TRBJ1-4; tentatively, D is TRBD1 (5 bases). TRBV5-7 is an ORF, with its function uncertain. Deletions cut 0 bases from V and 7 bases from J, with 13 bases between. The CDR3 has 15 amino acids. The CDR3 protein is CASSLDSGVGEKLFF. In DNA, the CDR3 is TGTGCCAGCAGCTTGGATTCGGGGGTTGGTGAAAAACTGTTTTTT.

The chain links TRBV7-9 to TRBJ1-2, with 7 bases matching TRBD1. CDR3 length: 12 residues. Germline V CDR1 and CDR2: SEHNR, FQNEAQ (reference sequence). With 5 bases clipped from V and 4 bases from J, the junction kept 1 base outside the gene matches. The CDR3 nucleotides are TGTGCCAGCAGCCCAGGGGGCTATGGCTACACCTTC. Residues: CASSPGGYGYTF.

V usage is TRBV11-3 and J usage is TRBJ2-1; 13 nucleotides line up with TRBD2. The germline gives CDR1 SGHNT, CDR2 YENEEA. V trimming: 4 bases; J trimming: 8 bases; junction bases outside the gene matches: 8. CDR3 size: 16 residues. The CDR3 sequence is CASSSTTSGGAHEQFF. CDR3 coding DNA: TGTGCCAGCAGCTCCACCACTAGCGGGGGGGCCCATGAGCAGTTCTTC.

J is TRBJ1-4 and V is TRBV5-5, with 10 bases lining up with TRBD1. This CDR3 has 17 residues. V shed 2 bases and J 3 bases; nucleotides not matched to a gene: 7. Germline loops: CDR1 SGHKS, CDR2 YYEKEE (reference sequence). The CDR3 protein is CASSFRQGAGPNEKLFF. CDR3 in DNA: TGTGCCAGCAGCTTTCGACAGGGGGCAGGACCTAATGAAAAACTGTTTTTT.

The CDR3 region has the DNA TGTGCCAGCAGTTTGGGGGGCGCCTGGCACAATGAGCAGTTCTTC. Its protein is CASSLGGAWHNEQFF. The chain carries TRBV27 and TRBJ2-1; D possibly uses TRBD1 or TRBD2 (6 bases each). The germline V gene encodes CDR1 MNHEY and CDR2 SMNVEV (reference sequence). The germline V and J ends were trimmed by 3 bases and 5 bases, with 14 bases remaining between them. This CDR3 spans 15 amino acids.

The sample holds one count of this clone. The chain joins TRBV19 to TRBJ2-6; possible D gene TRBD1, 6 bases. Trimming cost V 3 bases and J 3 bases, with 12 bases left between them. The CDR3 spans 16 residues. Germline assignment: CDR1 LNHDA and CDR2 SQIVND (reference sequence). CDR3 loop: CASSILPGVGANVLTF. DNA for the CDR3: TGTGCCAGTAGTATCCTTCCAGGGGTTGGGGCCAACGTCCTGACTTTC.

The chain recombines TRBV27 with TRBJ2-1; 12 bases match TRBD2. With 5 bases clipped from V and 5 bases from J, the junction kept 4 bases outside the gene matches. The V gene's germline CDR1 is MNHEY and CDR2 SMNVEV (reference sequence). CDR3 length equals 15 residues. The CDR3 bases are TGTGCCAGCAGTCCACTAGCGGGGGGCCACAATGAGCAGTTCTTC. Amino acid sequence: CASSPLAGGHNEQFF.

The CDR3 here is CASSDLLAGVTDTQYF. In nucleotides, the CDR3 is TGTGCCAGCAGTGATTTACTAGCGGGAGTCACAGATACGCAGTATTTT. The chain joins TRBV2 to TRBJ2-3; TRBD2 matches at 11 bases. Per germline, CDR1 SNHLY and CDR2 FYNNEI. The CDR3 has 16 amino acids. The V segment lost 3 bases and the J segment 2 bases; nucleotides outside the gene matches: 4.

V gene TRBV14 combines with J gene TRBJ2-3, with D uncertain. Trimming stripped 1 base from V and 1 base from J, with 15 bases between. Germline V gives CDR1 SGHDN, CDR2 FVKESK. This CDR3 is built from 17 residues. The CDR3 here is CASSQGGASVRTDTQYF. The CDR3 nucleotides read TGTGCCAGCAGCCAAGGTGGCGCATCGGTACGCACAGATACGCAGTATTTT. Looking up the rest from reference TRBV14 and TRBJ2-3 gives the full variable domain: EAGVTQFPSHSVIEKGQTVTLRCDPISGHDNLYWYRRVMGKEIKFLLHFVKESKQDESGMPNNRFLAERTGGTYSTLKVQPAELEDSGVYFCASSQGGASVRTDTQYFGPGTRLTVL.

This chain links TRBV6-5 with TRBJ1-3, with D possibly matching TRBD1 (6 bases). Trimming removed 5 bases from V and 0 bases from J, with 11 bases in between. The CDR3 is 15 residues long. Germline CDR1 reads MNHEY; CDR2 reads SVGAGI. The CDR3 spells CASSLGTNSGNTIYF. In DNA, the CDR3 is TGTGCCAGCAGTCTCGGGACAAACTCTGGAAACACCATATATTTT.